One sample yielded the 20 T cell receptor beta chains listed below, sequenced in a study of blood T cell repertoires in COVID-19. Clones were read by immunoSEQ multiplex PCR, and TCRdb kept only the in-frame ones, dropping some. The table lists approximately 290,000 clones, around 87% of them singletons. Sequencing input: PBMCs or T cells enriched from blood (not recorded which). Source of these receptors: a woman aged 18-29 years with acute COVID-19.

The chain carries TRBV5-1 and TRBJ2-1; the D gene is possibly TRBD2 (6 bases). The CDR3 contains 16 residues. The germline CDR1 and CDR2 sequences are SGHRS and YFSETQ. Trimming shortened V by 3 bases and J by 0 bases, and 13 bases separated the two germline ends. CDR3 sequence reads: CASSSPDGSSYNEQFF. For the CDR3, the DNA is TGCGCCAGCAGCTCGCCTGACGGGAGCTCCTACAATGAGCAGTTCTTC.

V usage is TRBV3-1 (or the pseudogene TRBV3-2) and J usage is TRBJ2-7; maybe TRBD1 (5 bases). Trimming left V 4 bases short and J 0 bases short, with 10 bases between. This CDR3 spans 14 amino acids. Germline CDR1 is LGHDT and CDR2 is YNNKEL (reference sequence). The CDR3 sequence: CASSLAGISYEQYF. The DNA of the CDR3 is TGTGCCAGCAGCCTAGCAGGGATCTCCTACGAGCAGTACTTC.

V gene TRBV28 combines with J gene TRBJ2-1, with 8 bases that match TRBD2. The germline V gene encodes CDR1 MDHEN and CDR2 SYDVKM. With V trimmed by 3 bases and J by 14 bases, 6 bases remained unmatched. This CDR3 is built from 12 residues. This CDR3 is CASSFKREREFF. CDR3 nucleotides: TGTGCCAGCAGTTTTAAGCGGGAGCGCGAGTTCTTC.

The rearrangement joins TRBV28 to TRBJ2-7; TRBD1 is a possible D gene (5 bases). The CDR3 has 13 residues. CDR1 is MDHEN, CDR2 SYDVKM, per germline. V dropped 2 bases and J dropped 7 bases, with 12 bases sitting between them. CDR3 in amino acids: CASSLVVPGEQYF. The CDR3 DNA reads TGTGCCAGCAGTTTAGTGGTCCCAGGGGAGCAGTACTTC.

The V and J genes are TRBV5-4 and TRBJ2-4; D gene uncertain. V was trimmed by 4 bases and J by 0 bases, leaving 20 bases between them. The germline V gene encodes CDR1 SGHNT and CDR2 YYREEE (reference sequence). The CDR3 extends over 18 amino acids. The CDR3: CASSASASGRKAKNIQYF. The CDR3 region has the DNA TGTGCCAGCAGCGCGAGTGCGTCAGGAAGAAAAGCCAAAAACATTCAGTACTTC. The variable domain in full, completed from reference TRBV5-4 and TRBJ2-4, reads ETGVTQSPTHLIKTRGQQVTLRCSSQSGHNTVSWYQQALGQGPQFIFQYYREEENGRGNFPPRFSGLQFPNYSSELNVNALELDDSALYLCASSASASGRKAKNIQYFGAGTRLSVL.

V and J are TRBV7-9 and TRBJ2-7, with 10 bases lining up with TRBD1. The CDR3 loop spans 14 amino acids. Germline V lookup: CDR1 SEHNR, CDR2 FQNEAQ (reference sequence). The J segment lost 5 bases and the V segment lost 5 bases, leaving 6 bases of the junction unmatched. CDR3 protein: CASSRDRGWDEQYF. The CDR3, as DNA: TGTGCCAGCAGCCGGGACAGGGGCTGGGACGAGCAGTACTTC.

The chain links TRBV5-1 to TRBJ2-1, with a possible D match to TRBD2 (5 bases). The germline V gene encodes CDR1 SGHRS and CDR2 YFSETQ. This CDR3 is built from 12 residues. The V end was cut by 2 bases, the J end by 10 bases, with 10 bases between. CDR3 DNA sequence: TGCGCCAGCAGCTTAAACGAGCGGGAGCAGTTCTTC. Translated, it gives CASSLNEREQFF. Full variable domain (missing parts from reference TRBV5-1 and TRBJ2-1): KAGVTQTPRYLIKTRGQQVTLSCSPISGHRSVSWYQQTPGQGLQFLFEYFSETQRNKGNFPGRFSGRQFSNSRSEMNVSTLELGDSALYLCASSLNEREQFFGPGTRLTVL.

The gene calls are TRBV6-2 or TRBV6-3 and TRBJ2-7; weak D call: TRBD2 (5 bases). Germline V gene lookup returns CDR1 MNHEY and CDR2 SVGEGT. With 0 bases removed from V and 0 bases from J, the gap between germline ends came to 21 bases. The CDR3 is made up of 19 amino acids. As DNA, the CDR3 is TGTGCCAGCAGTTACTCAGTGTATGGCGGGCCAGCCCTCTCCTACGAGCAGTACTTC. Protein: CASSYSVYGGPALSYEQYF.

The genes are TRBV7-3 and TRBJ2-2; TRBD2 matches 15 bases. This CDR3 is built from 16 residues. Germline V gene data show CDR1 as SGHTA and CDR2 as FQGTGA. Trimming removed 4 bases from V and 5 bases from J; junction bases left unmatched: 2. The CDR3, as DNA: TGTGCCAGCAGCTGGACTAGCGGGAGGGGGACCGGGGAGCTGTTTTTT. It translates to CASSWTSGRGTGELFF.

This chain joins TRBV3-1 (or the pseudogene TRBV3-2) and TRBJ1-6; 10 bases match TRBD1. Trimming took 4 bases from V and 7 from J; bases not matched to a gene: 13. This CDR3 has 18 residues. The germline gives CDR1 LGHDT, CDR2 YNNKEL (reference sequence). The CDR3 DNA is TGTGCCAGCAGCCCAAAGGCAACTGGGACAGGGGCCAATTCACCCCTCCACTTT. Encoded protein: CASSPKATGTGANSPLHF.

The CDR3 nucleotides are TGTGCCAGCGGACTAGCGGGAGAGAACATTCAGTACTTC. Translated, it gives CASGLAGENIQYF. The chain links TRBV6-6 to TRBJ2-4, with 13 bases matching TRBD2. V lost 8 bases to trimming and J lost 7 bases; unmatched junction nucleotides: 2. Germline values: CDR1 MNHNY, CDR2 SVGAGI (reference sequence). The CDR3 runs 13 residues.

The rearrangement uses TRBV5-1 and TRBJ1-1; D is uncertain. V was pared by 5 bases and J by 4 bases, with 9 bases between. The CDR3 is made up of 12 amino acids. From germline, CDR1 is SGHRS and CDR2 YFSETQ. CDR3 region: CASRETSTEAFF. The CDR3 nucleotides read TGCGCCAGCAGGGAGACGAGCACTGAAGCTTTCTTT.

CDR3 sequence reads: CASSRDFTGELFF. CDR3 DNA sequence: TGTGCCAGCAGCCGGGACTTCACCGGGGAGCTGTTTTTT. This rearrangement joins TRBV7-3 to TRBJ2-2, with D perhaps matching TRBD2 (6 bases). The CDR3 loop spans 13 amino acids. V was shortened by 5 bases and J by 4 bases, with 8 bases between the two germline ends. Germline CDR1 and CDR2: SGHTA and FQGTGA.

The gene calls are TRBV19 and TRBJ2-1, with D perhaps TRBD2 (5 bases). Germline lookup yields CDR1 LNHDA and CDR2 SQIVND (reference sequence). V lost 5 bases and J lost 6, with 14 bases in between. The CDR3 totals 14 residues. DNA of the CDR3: TGTGCCAGTAGTCCCCCAACTAGTTTCAATGAGCAGTTCTTC. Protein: CASSPPTSFNEQFF.

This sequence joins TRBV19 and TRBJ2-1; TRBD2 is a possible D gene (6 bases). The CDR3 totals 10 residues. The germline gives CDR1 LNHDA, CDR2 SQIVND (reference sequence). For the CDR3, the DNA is TGTGCGGCGGGAAAAGTTGAGCAGTTCTTC. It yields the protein CAAGKVEQFF.

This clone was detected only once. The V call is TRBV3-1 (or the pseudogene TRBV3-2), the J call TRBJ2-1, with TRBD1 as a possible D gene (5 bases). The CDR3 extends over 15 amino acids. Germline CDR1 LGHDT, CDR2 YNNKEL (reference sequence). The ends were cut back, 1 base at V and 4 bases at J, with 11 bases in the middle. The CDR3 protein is CASSQGRERYNEQFF. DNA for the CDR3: TGTGCCAGCAGCCAAGGCAGGGAAAGATACAATGAGCAGTTCTTC.

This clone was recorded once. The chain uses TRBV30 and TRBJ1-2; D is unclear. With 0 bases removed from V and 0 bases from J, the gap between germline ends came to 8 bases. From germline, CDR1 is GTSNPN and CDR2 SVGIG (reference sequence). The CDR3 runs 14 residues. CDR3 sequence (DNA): TGTGCCTGGAGTGTCTTCGGAGCTAACTATGGCTACACCTTC. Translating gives CAWSVFGANYGYTF.

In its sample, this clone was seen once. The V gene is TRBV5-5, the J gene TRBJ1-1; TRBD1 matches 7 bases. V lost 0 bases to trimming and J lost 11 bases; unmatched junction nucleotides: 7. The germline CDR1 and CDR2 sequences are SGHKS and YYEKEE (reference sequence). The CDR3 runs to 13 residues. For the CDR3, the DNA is TGTGCCAGCAGCTTGGACAGGGGCTGGGGGGCTTTCTTT. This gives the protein CASSLDRGWGAFF.

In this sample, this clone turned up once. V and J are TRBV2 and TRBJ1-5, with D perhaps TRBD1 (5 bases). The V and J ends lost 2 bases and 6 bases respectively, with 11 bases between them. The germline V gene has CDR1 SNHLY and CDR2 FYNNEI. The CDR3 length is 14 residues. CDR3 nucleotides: TGTGCCAGCAGTGAACAGGGAATCGGTCAGCCCCAGCATTTT. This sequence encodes CASSEQGIGQPQHF.

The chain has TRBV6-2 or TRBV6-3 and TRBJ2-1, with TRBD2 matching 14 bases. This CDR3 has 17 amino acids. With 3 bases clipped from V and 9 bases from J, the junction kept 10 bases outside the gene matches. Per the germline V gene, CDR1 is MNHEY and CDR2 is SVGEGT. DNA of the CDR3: TGTGCCAGCAGTTATATCCCCCTGGGACTAGCGGGAGTTGAGCAGTTCTTC. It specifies CASSYIPLGLAGVEQFF.